These 11 T cell receptor beta chains were sequenced from one sample in a study of graft-versus-host responses after intestinal transplantation. To release intraepithelial and lamina propria lymphocytes, the graft tissue was processed. Measured with immunoSEQ multiplex PCR; TCRdb has only the in-frame clones, and not every one. The sample has over 15,000 clones, around 69% seen once. The sample was ileum tissue, taken 14 days after transplant. The source of these receptors is a human patient who received an intestinal transplant, so some T cells may come from the graft donor.

The V call is TRBV14, the J call TRBJ1-1; D call uncertain. The length of the CDR3 is 13 residues. Germline lookup yields CDR1 SGHDN and CDR2 FVKESK. V shed 3 bases and J shed 11 bases, with 16 bases lying between them. CDR3 DNA sequence: TGTGCCAGCAGCCAGAATTCCGGGCCTGGGGCTTTCTTT. Its protein is CASSQNSGPGAFF.

CDR3: CASSSGRDTQYF. The CDR3 DNA sequence: TGTGCCAGCAGCTCGGGGCGGGATACGCAGTATTTT. The chain carries TRBV5-4 and TRBJ2-3; possibly TRBD1 or TRBD2 for D (5 bases each). In germline, CDR1 is SGHNT, CDR2 YYREEE (reference sequence). This CDR3 has 12 amino acids. The V end lost 3 bases, the J end lost 6 bases, and 8 bases lay between the germline ends.

The gene calls are TRBV19 and TRBJ1-1; TRBD1 matches 9 bases. The junction had 12 bases not matched to a gene; V was cut back by 10 bases and J by 9 bases. CDR3 length: 13 amino acids. Germline lookup yields CDR1 LNHDA and CDR2 SQIVND (reference sequence). CDR3 coding DNA: TGTGCCACAACAGGGGGCGCGTGGGCCAAAGCTTTCTTT. This translates into CATTGGAWAKAFF.

The chain links TRBV5-1 to TRBJ1-2, with no clear D. V was shortened by 0 bases and J by 4 bases, with 7 bases between the two germline ends. The germline V gene has CDR1 SGHRS and CDR2 YFSETQ. The CDR3 consists of 13 residues. The CDR3 sequence is CASSLVGGYGYTF. The CDR3 nucleotides read TGCGCCAGCAGCTTGGTAGGCGGCTATGGCTACACCTTC.

J is TRBJ1-6 and V is TRBV18; 7 nucleotides agree with TRBD1. This CDR3 region has 14 residues. Germline CDR1 is KGHSH and CDR2 is LQKENI. The ends lost 4 bases at V and 7 bases at J; junction bases unmatched: 4. This chain's CDR3 is CASSRDRANSPLHF. The CDR3 DNA follows: TGTGCCAGCTCACGAGACAGGGCAAATTCACCCCTCCACTTT.

The chain carries TRBV5-6 and TRBJ2-7, with TRBD1 identical over 7 bases. Unmatched junction bases numbered 9, after V lost 4 bases and J lost 2 bases. Germline CDR1 SGHDT, CDR2 YYEEEE. CDR3 size: 15 residues. CDR3 nucleotides: TGTGCCAGCAGCCGCCGGGACAGCCGACCCTACGAGCAGTACTTC. This translates into CASSRRDSRPYEQYF.

This clone was observed a few times. CDR3 bases: TGTGCCAGCAGTCGGACAGTAGGAACTGAAGCTTTCTTT. It is translated as CASSRTVGTEAFF. The chain recombines TRBV5-3 with TRBJ1-1, with TRBD1 as a possible D gene (6 bases). TRBV5-3 is known as an ORF, though its function is uncertain. V was clipped by 8 bases and J by 5 bases, with 16 bases between them. This CDR3 has 13 residues.

The chain uses TRBV27 and TRBJ1-1; D possibly corresponds to TRBD1 (5 bases). The CDR3 spans 14 residues. Germline lookup yields CDR1 MNHEY and CDR2 SMNVEV (reference sequence). Trimming removed 2 bases from V and 4 bases from J, with 11 bases in between. CDR3 nucleotide sequence: TGTGCCAGCAGTTTAAGGGGAATCGGCACTGAAGCTTTCTTT. Translated: CASSLRGIGTEAFF.

V is TRBV18 and J is TRBJ2-3; D tentatively fits TRBD1 or TRBD2 (5 bases each). Trimming took off 2 bases at V and 6 bases at J, with 9 bases between the two ends. The germline V gene has CDR1 KGHSH and CDR2 LQKENI. The CDR3 totals 13 residues. In nucleotides, the CDR3 is TGTGCCAGCTCACCAGGGGGTGAGGATACGCAGTATTTT. Its translation is CASSPGGEDTQYF.

The chain is built from TRBV28 and TRBJ2-7; D possibly corresponds to TRBD1 (7 bases). V lost 4 bases and J 0 bases, leaving 13 bases between the germline ends. Germline V gene data show CDR1 as MDHEN and CDR2 as SYDVKM. The CDR3 runs 15 residues. The CDR3 DNA follows: TGTGCCAGCAGTTCTGCAGGGGGGAGCTCCTACGAGCAGTACTTC. This gives the protein CASSSAGGSSYEQYF.

The chain employs TRBV2 and TRBJ2-1; D not resolved. CDR1 is SNHLY, CDR2 FYNNEI, per germline. The CDR3 is made up of 13 amino acids. V was trimmed by 7 bases and J by 9 bases, leaving 16 bases between them. The CDR3 DNA reads TGTGCCAGCACCCTCGGAAGACGGAGTGAGCAGTTCTTC. Translated: CASTLGRRSEQFF.